The 17 T cell receptor beta chains listed next were all sequenced from one sample in a study of CD8+ T cells in alopecia areata. Treatment reported: oral pan-JAK inhibitor, 5-10 mg twice daily. cDNA serving as the sequencing template came from extracted, reverse transcribed RNA. Measured with immunoSEQ multiplex PCR; TCRdb has only the in-frame clones, and not every one. The table shows 150,000 or so clones, with under 70% occurring only once. This specimen was CD4+ T cells sorted from blood, taken at week 4, from a patient treated with tofacitinib. The source is a human donor with alopecia areata.

The rearrangement uses TRBV6-5 and TRBJ2-7, with D possibly being TRBD1 (6 bases). The length of the CDR3 is 14 residues. V shed 6 bases and J shed 2 bases, with 14 bases lying between them. Germline assignment: CDR1 MNHEY and CDR2 SVGAGI. CDR3 bases: TGTGCCAGCAGAGACAGGCTCTTAACCTACGAGCAGTACTTC. Encoded protein: CASRDRLLTYEQYF.

This clone was seen more than once but under ten times. The chain employs TRBV29-1 and TRBJ2-3, with 10 bases lining up with TRBD1. J lost 4 bases, V lost 6 bases, and 1 base had no gene match. The CDR3 covers 12 residues. Germline-derived CDR1 and CDR2 are SQVTM and ANQGSEA. The CDR3 loop reads CSVGQGADTQYF. In nucleotides, the CDR3 is TGCAGCGTAGGACAGGGGGCAGATACGCAGTATTTT.

The CDR3 reads CAWSDGTGGDQPQHF. The CDR3 DNA reads TGTGCCTGGAGTGACGGGACAGGGGGAGATCAGCCCCAGCATTTT. The chain combines TRBV30 with TRBJ1-5; 11 positions agree with TRBD1. Per the germline V gene, CDR1 is GTSNPN and CDR2 is SVGIG (reference sequence). The CDR3 contains 15 residues. The ends lost 1 base at V and 5 bases at J; junction bases unmatched: 4.

With regard to this clone: One end of the junction is discordant with germline, which a read error may explain. The V call is TRBV7-7, the J call TRBJ1-1; 8 positions match TRBD1. The germline V gene has CDR1 SSHAT and CDR2 FNYEAQ (reference sequence). The CDR3 runs 13 residues. The CDR3 DNA reads as TGTGCTAGCAGCCCTGCCCCGGACAGGGCAGCTTTCTTT. This translates into CASSPAPDRAAFF.

This clone was recorded a few times. The chain recombines TRBV29-1 with TRBJ1-2; no definite D call. The length of the CDR3 is 12 residues. The germline V gene encodes CDR1 SQVTM and CDR2 ANQGSEA. Trimming shortened V by 4 bases and J by 1 base, and 7 bases separated the two germline ends. The CDR3 region has the DNA TGCAGCGTTGCGGGAATTAACTATGGCTACACCTTC. Amino acid sequence: CSVAGINYGYTF.

This clone was recorded a few times. The chain couples TRBV30 to TRBJ2-1; 9 nucleotides align to TRBD2. Germline assignment: CDR1 GTSNPN and CDR2 SVGIG (reference sequence). The CDR3 is 14 amino acids. V lost 6 bases, J lost 6 bases, and 9 bases stayed unmatched. The CDR3 spells CACHGGRGGNEQFF. The CDR3 bases are TGTGCCTGTCATGGAGGGCGGGGGGGCAATGAGCAGTTCTTC.

The chain combines TRBV5-1 with TRBJ2-1; tentative D call: TRBD2 (6 bases). CDR1 is SGHRS, CDR2 YFSETQ, per germline. Trimming removed 4 bases at V and 3 bases at J, with 14 bases between. This CDR3 has 15 amino acids. CDR3 DNA: TGCGCCAGCAGCCAAAGCGGGTTAAACTACAATGAGCAGTTCTTC. Translating gives CASSQSGLNYNEQFF.

This chain links TRBV2 with TRBJ2-1; 9 bases are shared with TRBD2. Germline CDR1 is SNHLY and CDR2 is FYNNEI. This CDR3 is built from 15 residues. Trimming at V came to 5 bases and at J to 6 bases, leaving 8 bases not matched to a gene. The DNA of the CDR3 is TGTGCCAGCAGTCTAGCGGGACTAGCTGGCAATGAGCAGTTCTTC. Encoded protein: CASSLAGLAGNEQFF.

V is TRBV19 and J is TRBJ1-5; tentative D call: TRBD1 (5 bases). The germline gives CDR1 LNHDA, CDR2 SQIVND (reference sequence). The CDR3 is 13 amino acids. Deletions cut 5 bases from V and 9 bases from J, with 14 bases between. CDR3 bases: TGTGCCAGTAGTTCCCAGGGAGAGCGGCCCCAGCATTTT. Protein: CASSSQGERPQHF.

The DNA for the CDR3 is TGTGCCAGCAGTCGACAGGCGGGCTACGAGCAGTACTTC. Amino acids: CASSRQAGYEQYF. The V gene is TRBV27, the J gene TRBJ2-7; possible D gene TRBD1, 6 bases. Germline V gives CDR1 MNHEY, CDR2 SMNVEV (reference sequence). V was trimmed by 5 bases and J by 3 bases, leaving 11 bases between them. The CDR3 has 13 amino acids.

The V gene is TRBV10-2, the J gene TRBJ1-6; D ambiguous. This CDR3 comprises 13 residues. With 4 bases removed from V and 8 bases from J, the gap between germline ends came to 9 bases. CDR1 is WSHSY, CDR2 SAAADI, per germline. CDR3 sequence (DNA): TGCGCCAGCAGTGCATCGGGAGATTCACCCCTCCACTTT. As protein: CASSASGDSPLHF.

The CDR3 DNA follows: TGCGCCAGCAGCCAAGACGCGGACAGGGGTTACAATGAGCAGTTCTTC. This sequence encodes CASSQDADRGYNEQFF. The chain combines TRBV4-3 with TRBJ2-1; 9 positions agree with TRBD1. V lost 0 bases and J lost 4; bases outside the gene matches: 4. From germline, CDR1 is LGHNA and CDR2 YSLEER. This CDR3 region has 16 residues.

In its sample, this clone was seen a few times. The chain combines TRBV7-4 with TRBJ1-4; tentative D call: TRBD1 (5 bases). CDR3 length equals 14 residues. Looked up from germline, CDR1 is SGHVT and CDR2 is SQSDAQ. V gave up 1 base and J gave up 5 bases, with 8 bases separating them. DNA for the CDR3: TGTGCCAGCAGCTTAGGGGGCGCGAATGAAAAACTGTTTTTT. Amino acid sequence: CASSLGGANEKLFF.

The CDR3 bases are TGTGCCTGGGGGGGGCCAGGGACCGCGCAGCCCCAGCATTTT. It is translated as CAWGGPGTAQPQHF. The chain uses TRBV30 and TRBJ1-5; D perhaps matches TRBD1 (6 bases). The germline V gene has CDR1 GTSNPN and CDR2 SVGIG (reference sequence). V lost 5 bases and J lost 7, with 18 bases in between. The length of the CDR3 is 14 residues.

The CDR3 coding sequence is TGCGCCAGCAGCCAAGATGCCGGGCAGCTCAAACTGTTTTTT. It translates to CASSQDAGQLKLFF. The chain recombines TRBV4-3 with TRBJ1-4; D is ambiguous. The CDR3 is 14 amino acids. Germline V lookup: CDR1 LGHNA, CDR2 YSLEER. The V gene lost 0 bases and the J gene lost 11 bases, with 13 bases spanning the gap.

V gene TRBV5-1 combines with J gene TRBJ1-2; D is possibly TRBD1 (6 bases). V lost 3 bases and J lost 4, with 13 bases in between. Germline V lookup: CDR1 SGHRS, CDR2 YFSETQ. The CDR3 totals 14 residues. CDR3: CASSSTGTSYGYTF. CDR3 DNA sequence: TGCGCCAGCAGCTCCACCGGGACAAGCTATGGCTACACCTTC.

This clone showed up just once. The J gene is TRBJ1-6, the V gene TRBV19, with D tentatively TRBD1 (5 bases). CDR1 is LNHDA, CDR2 SQIVND, per germline (reference sequence). CDR3 length: 15 amino acids. The V end was cut by 5 bases, the J end by 4 bases, with 12 bases between. DNA for the CDR3: TGTGCCAGTAGTTCGGGGACCGGGTATAATTCACCCCTCCACTTT. As protein: CASSSGTGYNSPLHF.